This T cell receptor beta chain was sequenced in a study of radiotherapy plus CTLA-4 blockade in lung cancer (dated by TCRdb to the late 2010s). The study in broad terms: Among enrolled patients, approximately 17% had an objective response and 30% to 40% reached disease control.

In this study, focal radiation therapy paired with CTLA-4 blockade (ipilimumab) was tested in patients who had chemo-refractory metastatic non-small-cell lung cancer. Points the paper makes about the study in general: TCR clones derived from tumors expanded in peripheral blood after treatment with radiotherapy and ipilimumab. Increased serum interferon-beta after radiation, together with early dynamic changes in blood T cell clones, were reported to be the strongest predictors of response.

Receptor amplification or capture employed the immunoSEQ multiplex PCR assay. The table comes from immuneACCESS by way of TCRdb, which keeps in-frame sequences with V and J called. Part of the clones is missing from these tables; in studies checked, under half for an unresolved V gene and the rest for unknown reasons. This sample holds about 110,000 clones; over 65% were observed only once. 2.5% to 3.5% of the sample is held by the ten biggest clonotypes. The germline V gene provides CDR1 LGHNT and CDR2 FRNRAP. Reading from cysteine to phenylalanine, the CDR3 counts 11 amino acids. Only the CDR3 part of the read is kept: 33 bases, read in frame from the first base. V lost 1 base and J lost 4 bases; the stretch between them is 1 base long. On this clone itself: It has no known antigen specificity. Per-nucleotide qualities are absent, and no much larger clonotype sits a single base away.

The chain links TRBV12-5 with TRBJ2-5, with no confident D gene call. The material was peripheral blood, obtained from a patient treated with radiotherapy plus ipilimumab. The origin of this receptor is a human donor with non-small cell lung cancer that progressed on radiotherapy plus ipilimumab. Some clones in this sample may be carry-over from other donors' samples. The CDR3 here reads CASGLGETQYF. The DNA sequence is as follows: TGTGCTAGTGGTTTGGGAGAGACCCAGTACTTC.